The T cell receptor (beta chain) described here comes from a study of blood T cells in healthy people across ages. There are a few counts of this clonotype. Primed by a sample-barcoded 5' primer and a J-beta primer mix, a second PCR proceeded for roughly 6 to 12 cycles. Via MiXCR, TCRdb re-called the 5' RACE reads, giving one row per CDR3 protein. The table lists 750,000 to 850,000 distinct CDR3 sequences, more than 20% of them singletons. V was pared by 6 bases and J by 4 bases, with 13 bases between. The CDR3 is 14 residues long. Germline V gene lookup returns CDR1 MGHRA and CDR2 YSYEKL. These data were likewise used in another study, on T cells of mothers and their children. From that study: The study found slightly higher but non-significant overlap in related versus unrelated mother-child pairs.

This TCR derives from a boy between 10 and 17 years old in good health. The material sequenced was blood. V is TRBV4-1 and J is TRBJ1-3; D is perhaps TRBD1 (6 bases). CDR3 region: CASSGQQGGNTIYF. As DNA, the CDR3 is TGCGCCAGCAGTGGACAGCAAGGGGGAAACACCATATATTTT.